This T cell receptor (beta chain) was sequenced for a study of T-cell memory formation after mild COVID-19. Study at large: TCR clusters largely stayed donor specific. Study-wide points: Balance between CD4 and CD8 was seen in clones contracting day 15 to 85, and a CD4+ lean was seen in later expanders. Researchers report contracting CD4+ clones mostly in CM and EM, with CD8+ clones in EMRA.

As to this clonotype: Its specificity is unknown.

This CDR3 is 14 amino acids long. The germline V and J ends were trimmed by 3 bases and 2 bases, with 10 bases remaining between them. CDR1 SGHNT and CDR2 YYREEE come from the germline V gene (reference sequence). The authors produced TCR alpha and TCR beta cDNA libraries with sample barcodes and UMIs by 5'RACE using constant-segment primers. TCRdb re-analysed the 5' RACE reads in MiXCR, keeping a single row per CDR3 protein. The top ten hold more than 20% of the sample, which has about 240,000 distinct CDR3 sequences, 9.4% seen once. The rearrangement uses TRBV5-4 and TRBJ2-3, with D maybe TRBD2 (5 bases). This clonotype was obtained from a man aged 18 to 29 who had mild COVID-19 (a few samples of this study predate the infection). Cell type and time point are not known. What was sequenced was PBMCs or a T cell subset sorted from them (not recorded which). For the CDR3, the DNA is TGTGCCAGCAGCTCCCCGGGGATCACAGATACGCAGTATTTT. This encodes CASSSPGITDTQYF.